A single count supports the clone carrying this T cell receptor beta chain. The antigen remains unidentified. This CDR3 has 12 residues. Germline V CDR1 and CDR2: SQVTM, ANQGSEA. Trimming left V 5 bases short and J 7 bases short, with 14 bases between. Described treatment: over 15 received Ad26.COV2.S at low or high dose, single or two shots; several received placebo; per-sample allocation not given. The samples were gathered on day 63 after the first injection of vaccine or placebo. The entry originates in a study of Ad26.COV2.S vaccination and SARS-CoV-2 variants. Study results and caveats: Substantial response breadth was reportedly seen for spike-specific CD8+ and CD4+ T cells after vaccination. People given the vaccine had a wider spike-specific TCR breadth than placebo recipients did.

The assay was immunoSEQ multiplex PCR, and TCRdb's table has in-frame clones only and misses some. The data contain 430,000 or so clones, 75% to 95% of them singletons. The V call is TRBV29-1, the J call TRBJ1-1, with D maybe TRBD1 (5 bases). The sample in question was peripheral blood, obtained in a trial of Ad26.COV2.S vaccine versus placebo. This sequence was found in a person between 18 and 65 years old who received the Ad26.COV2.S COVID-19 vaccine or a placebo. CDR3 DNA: TGCAGCGTTAGGGTTGGGGCCGTTGAAGCTTTCTTT. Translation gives CSVRVGAVEAFF.